This T cell receptor beta chain emerged from a study of tumor-infiltrating lymphocytes in oesophageal squamous cell carcinoma. Trimming at V came to 3 bases and at J to 3 bases, leaving 3 bases not matched to a gene. This CDR3 has 16 residues. TCRdb itself ran the PCR reads through MiXCR, one entry per CDR3 protein. The sample lists more than 8,000 distinct CDR3 sequences; 55% to 75% were seen once. The sample taken for sequencing was esophageal tumor tissue. This chain joins TRBV12-3 or TRBV12-4 and TRBJ2-6; TRBD1 agrees at 9 bases. The origin of this receptor is a female donor with esophageal squamous cell carcinoma. The CDR3 region is CASSFGTGYGANVLTF. The DNA for the CDR3 is TGTGCCAGCAGTTTCGGGACAGGGTATGGGGCCAACGTCCTGACTTTC.